A single TCR beta chain is shown here with its context. Its antigen is still unknown. The sample comes from a study of cytomegalovirus exposure and HLA in healthy donors. PCR was performed using 60 Vbeta and 13 Jbeta primers. This table comes from immunoSEQ multiplex PCR, and its TCRdb copy is limited to in-frame clones, with some not included. The table includes approximately 160,000 clones, around 86% detected once. This CDR3 spans 15 amino acids. V lost 3 bases, J lost 2 bases, and 4 bases stayed unmatched. Germline V CDR1 and CDR2: MNHEY, SMNVEV (reference sequence). Points from the study as a whole: Reportedly, diagnosis of cytomegalovirus status by the classifier showed high specificity and sensitivity. Earlier analysis found most TCR beta V segments productive about 87% or about 30% of the time. CMV antigen specificity was confirmed in vitro for a few CMV-associated chains.

Sequenced input: PBMCs. The receptor's source is a man over 45 in good health and CMV-seropositive. The chain has TRBV27 and TRBJ2-3; 8 bases are shared with TRBD2. CDR3 bases: TGTGCCAGCAGTTTTAGCGGGGTAAACACAGATACGCAGTATTTT. Protein sequence: CASSFSGVNTDTQYF.